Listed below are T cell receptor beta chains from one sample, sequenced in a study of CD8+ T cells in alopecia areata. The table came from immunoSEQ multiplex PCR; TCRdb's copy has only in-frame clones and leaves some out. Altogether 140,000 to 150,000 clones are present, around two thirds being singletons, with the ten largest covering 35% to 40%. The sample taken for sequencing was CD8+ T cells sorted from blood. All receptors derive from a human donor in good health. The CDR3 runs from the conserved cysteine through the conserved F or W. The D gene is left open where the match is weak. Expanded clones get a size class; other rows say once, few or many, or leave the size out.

CASRPQGNQPQHF	TGTGCCAGCAGACCCCAGGGAAATCAGCCCCAGCATTTT	TRBV27	-	TRBJ1-5	-
CASLGRESTGELFF	TGTGCCAGCTTGGGGCGGGAGAGCACCGGGGAGCTGTTTTTT	TRBV6-6	TRBD2	TRBJ2-2	-
CASSLYRDRGYEQYF	TGTGCCAGCAGCTTGTACCGGGACAGGGGTTACGAGCAGTACTTC	TRBV5-4	TRBD1	TRBJ2-7	-
CASSAWKGNTEAFF	TGTGCCAGCAGTGCCTGGAAGGGGAACACTGAAGCTTTCTTT	TRBV27	-	TRBJ1-1	-
CASTPDRVREKLFF	TGCGCCAGCACACCAGACAGGGTGCGTGAAAAACTGTTTTTT	TRBV4-1	TRBD1	TRBJ1-4	few
CASSLDRVNTEAFF	TGTGCCAGCAGTTTAGACAGGGTGAACACTGAAGCTTTCTTT	TRBV5-6	TRBD1	TRBJ1-1	-
CASSRRDGETNYGYTF	TGTGCCAGCAGCCGCCGGGACGGCGAGACAAACTATGGCTACACCTTC	TRBV28	-	TRBJ1-2	-
CASSLPDREVGEQFF	TGTGCCAGCAGCTTACCCGACAGGGAGGTAGGGGAGCAGTTCTTC	TRBV7-9	-	TRBJ2-1	-
CASTRGSNQPQHF	TGCGCCAGCACCCGGGGGAGCAATCAGCCCCAGCATTTT	TRBV6-5	-	TRBJ1-5	-
CASSLTSNEQFF	TGCGCCAGCAGTCTTACCTCTAATGAGCAGTTCTTC	TRBV6-6	-	TRBJ2-1	-
CASSTRDRGQPEQFF	TGTGCCAGCAGTACCCGGGACAGGGGGCAGCCTGAGCAGTTCTTC	TRBV27	TRBD1	TRBJ2-1	-
CSVETGRDTDTQYF	TGCAGCGTGGAGACAGGGAGAGACACAGATACGCAGTATTTT	TRBV29-1	TRBD1	TRBJ2-3	-
CASRPTGTNEQFF	TGTGCCAGCAGGCCGACAGGGACCAATGAGCAGTTCTTC	TRBV7-9	TRBD1	TRBJ2-1	few
CASSSSRDRDYGYTF	TGTGCCAGCAGTTCTTCCCGGGACAGGGACTATGGCTACACCTTC	TRBV5-4	TRBD1	TRBJ1-2	-
CASSDGGSEQYF	TGTGCCAGTAGTGATGGGGGTTCCGAGCAGTACTTC	TRBV19	-	TRBJ2-7	-
CSVESSGGGYTF	TGCAGCGTTGAAAGCTCCGGGGGAGGCTACACCTTC	TRBV29-1	-	TRBJ1-2	-
CASSPQGSNQPQHF	TGTGCCAGCAGTCCACAGGGAAGCAATCAGCCCCAGCATTTT	TRBV27	-	TRBJ1-5	few
CSVERAYEQYF	TGCAGCGTTGAACGGGCCTACGAGCAGTACTTC	TRBV29-1	-	TRBJ2-7	-
CSVETGKNSGANVLTF	TGCAGCGTTGAAACAGGCAAGAACTCTGGGGCCAACGTCCTGACTTTC	TRBV29-1	-	TRBJ2-6	-
CAWSLMWGDTQYF	TGTGCCTGGAGCCTAATGTGGGGGGATACGCAGTATTTT	TRBV30	-	TRBJ2-3	-
CASSLGRVVDTEAFF	TGCGCCAGCAGCTTGGGTCGGGTAGTGGACACTGAAGCTTTCTTT	TRBV5-1	-	TRBJ1-1	once
CASSEGRDDSYNEQFF	TGTGCCAGCAGTGAAGGGCGGGACGACTCCTACAATGAGCAGTTCTTC	TRBV6-4	-	TRBJ2-1	-
CASSEGYSGELFF	TGTGCCAGCAGTGAGGGGTACAGCGGGGAGCTGTTTTTT	TRBV25-1	-	TRBJ2-2	-
CASSVVSVTDTQYF	TGTGCCAGCAGCGTAGTCTCCGTCACAGATACGCAGTATTTT	TRBV9	-	TRBJ2-3	-